This is a list of T cell receptor beta chains from one sample in a study of shared clonotypes between healthy human individuals. Data came from immunoSEQ multiplex PCR; TCRdb stores just in-frame clones and leaves some out. The table records about 1.1 million clones, approximately 80% of them present only once. Material for sequencing was memory CD4+ T cells from PBMCs. The receptors come from a man younger than 30 in good health. Some clones in this sample may be carry-over from other donors' samples. The CDR3 runs from the conserved cysteine through the conserved F or W. The order of the fields is D gene, clone size, CDR3 length, J gene, V gene, CDR3 protein, CDR3 DNA. The D gene is left open where the match is weak. Size is stated for part of the rows, as once, few or many counts, or as a class when the clone is expanded.

- | - | 13 | TRBJ2-1 | TRBV12-5 | CASGLAGGREQFF | TGTGCTAGTGGTTTGGCGGGCGGCCGTGAGCAGTTCTTC
- | - | 16 | TRBJ2-7 | TRBV4-2 | CASSQPGIPTLIEQYF | TGTGCCAGCAGCCAACCAGGTATCCCTACGTTGATAGAGCAGTACTTC
- | once | 16 | TRBJ2-1 | TRBV7-6 | CASSLGRASSFNEQFF | TGTGCCAGCAGCTTAGGAAGGGCTAGTTCCTTCAATGAGCAGTTCTTC
- | - | 15 | TRBJ2-2 | TRBV2 | CASGTGTQSTGELFF | TGTGCCAGCGGTACCGGGACTCAATCCACCGGGGAGCTGTTTTTT
- | - | 16 | TRBJ2-6 | TRBV11-2 | CASSLGSTSGANVLTF | TGTGCCAGCAGCCTAGGATCGACCTCTGGGGCCAACGTCCTGACTTTC
TRBD2 | - | 13 | TRBJ2-7 | TRBV7-9 | CASSVLAAYEQYF | TGTGCCAGCAGCGTACTAGCGGCCTACGAGCAGTACTTC
- | - | 14 | TRBJ2-3 | TRBV5-4 | CASSTLPGTDTQYF | TGTGCCAGCAGCACCCTACCGGGCACAGATACGCAGTATTTT
TRBD2 | - | 14 | TRBJ2-1 | TRBV4-2 | CASSQYQREDEQFF | TGTGCCAGCAGCCAATACCAGCGGGAGGATGAGCAGTTCTTC
TRBD1 | - | 16 | TRBJ2-1 | TRBV6-5 | CASSYSDRGSYNEQFF | TGTGCCAGCAGTTACTCGGACAGGGGCTCCTACAATGAGCAGTTCTTC
TRBD2 | - | 16 | TRBJ2-3 | TRBV5-1 | CASSLVSGRPADTQYF | TGCGCCAGCAGCTTGGTTAGCGGGAGGCCTGCAGATACGCAGTATTTT
- | - | 16 | TRBJ1-5 | TRBV19 | CASSMVWDFGNQPQHF | TGTGCCAGTAGTATGGTGTGGGACTTTGGCAATCAGCCCCAGCATTTT
TRBD1 | few | 13 | TRBJ1-2 | TRBV5-8 | CASRITGGSGYTF | TGTGCCAGCAGAATTACAGGGGGCTCCGGCTACACCTTC
- | - | 14 | TRBJ2-7 | TRBV9 | CASSPRQDSYEQYF | TGTGCCAGCAGCCCTCGACAGGACTCCTACGAGCAGTACTTC
- | many | 15 | TRBJ1-5 | TRBV7-8 | CASSLAPGGDQPQHF | TGTGCCAGCAGCTTAGCTCCAGGTGGCGATCAGCCCCAGCATTTT
TRBD2 | few | 19 | TRBJ2-3 | TRBV5-6 | CASSSTGLAGVPTTDTQYF | TGTGCCAGCAGCTCCACAGGACTAGCGGGCGTCCCAACCACAGATACGCAGTATTTT
- | - | 13 | TRBJ1-2 | TRBV5-6 | CASSPRGQFGYTF | TGTGCCAGCAGCCCCCGAGGACAGTTTGGCTACACCTTC